The sequence of this T cell receptor (beta chain) was determined in a study of monozygotic twins with inflammatory bowel disease (dated by TCRdb to 2018 to 2020). With regard to the full study: The complete study included 28 monozygotic twin pairs: 19 IBD-discordant Danish pairs and nine German pairs, of which four were IBD-concordant and five were IBD-discordant. The search for disease-associated traits relied mainly on comparing, within discordant pairs, IBD patients with their genetically identical healthy co-twins. Each individual had, on average, about 151 000 unique TCRalpha sequences and 181 000 unique TCRbeta sequences available for analysis.

On this clonotype: Its antigen specificity is not known.

Broader findings and caveats from the paper: IBD patients shared fewer clonotypes with other individuals than healthy twins did, most markedly in patients showing signs of disease activity. A decrease in TCRbeta repertoire diversity, as measured by inverse Simpson index, was observed in IBD patients compared with their healthy co-twins. Differing immunosuppressive treatments among patients may have added background noise and inter-individual variability to the repertoires. The results gave no support for a single strong signal or clonotype linked to IBD. The analysis was unable to tell apart different T cell subtypes. No difference in repertoire similarity was observed between concordant and discordant twins, possibly owing to limited statistical power.

Library prep was done by 5' RACE. Each TCR library was prepared from around 3,400 ng of total RNA. cDNA was synthesized with SMARTScribe reverse transcriptase in eight separate reactions per sample. During cDNA synthesis, template switching was used to introduce unique molecular identifiers that contained a 6-nucleotide sample barcode. Amplification of TCRalpha and TCRbeta cDNA involved two nested PCRs of 16 and 9 cycles, and each PCR was followed by bead purification. Before amplification, the cDNA was treated with uracil DNA-glycosylase and purified using the QIAquick PCR purification kit. In the second PCR, Illumina TruSeq-compatible adapters and sample-specific barcodes were added. TapeStation and Qubit were used to check library quality and concentration, and roughly 5 ng of each library went into the pool. The pooled libraries were sequenced with 2 x 100 bp reads and custom sequencing primers on an Illumina HiSeq2500 single-index Rapid Run. From the authors' description of their analysis: UMI-based consensus assembly with MiGEC version 1.2.6 was used to correct PCR and sequencing errors. V(D)J alignment, clonotype assembly and CDR3 extraction were performed with MiXCR version 2.1.1. Normalisation of gene usage, clonotype sharing and MAIT/NKT TCR abundance was achieved by analysing the top 1000, 10 000 and 20 000 clonotypes per sample. Diversity was computed as the inverse Simpson index with the vegan R package after downsampling to 27 000 UMIs. Paired Mann-Whitney U tests were applied to discordant twin pairs, with Benjamini-Hochberg correction for multiple testing. TCRdb reprocessed the reads into one record per CDR3 protein sequence, lacking DNA. None of the V and J calls come from the authors' own analysis; TCRdb made them. The table kept for this sample lists a few hundred thousand distinct CDR3 sequences. Roughly 2.5% of the sample belongs to the ten largest clones.

From each donor, a roughly 2.7 ml peripheral blood sample was collected into PAXgene tubes and kept at -80 degrees C. Without T cell sorting, total RNA was isolated from whole blood using the PAXgene blood miRNA kit on an automated QIAcube. Peripheral blood from monozygotic twin pairs who were concordant or discordant for inflammatory bowel disease underwent deep TCRalpha and TCRbeta repertoire profiling using unique molecular barcoding. Smoking habits were recorded for all twin pairs, with individuals classified as current, former or never smokers. Sequences were obtained from blood. This TCR derives from a human donor with ulcerative colitis or Crohn's disease, or a healthy co-twin of an affected twin (not recorded which).

The CDR3: CASRPGYSGNTIYF. The chain couples TRBV5-1 to TRBJ1-3; TCRdb indicates TRBD1, and absent DNA this call remains unverified. The CDR3 measures 14 amino acids from cysteine to phenylalanine. No DNA is listed. The germline V gene specifies SGHRS as CDR1 and YFSETQ as CDR2.